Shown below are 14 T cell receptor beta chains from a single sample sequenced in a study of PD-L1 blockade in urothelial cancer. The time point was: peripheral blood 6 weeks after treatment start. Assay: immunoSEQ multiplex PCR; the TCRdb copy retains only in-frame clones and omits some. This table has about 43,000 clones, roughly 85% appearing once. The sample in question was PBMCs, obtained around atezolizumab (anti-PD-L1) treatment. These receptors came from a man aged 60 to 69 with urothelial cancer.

CDR3 DNA sequence: TGCGCCAGCAGAGAAGGGGTCAACAGCGAGCAGTACTTC. This gives the protein CASREGVNSEQYF. The rearrangement joins TRBV5-1 to TRBJ2-7; possibly TRBD1 for D (5 bases). CDR1 is SGHRS and CDR2 is YFSETQ in the germline V gene. This CDR3 is 13 amino acids long. V was cut by 5 bases and J by 6 bases, with 15 bases left in between. Based on the CDR3 plus reference TRBV5-1 and TRBJ2-7, the full variable domain is KAGVTQTPRYLIKTRGQQVTLSCSPISGHRSVSWYQQTPGQGLQFLFEYFSETQRNKGNFPGRFSGRQFSNSRSEMNVSTLELGDSALYLCASREGVNSEQYFGPGTRLTVT.

The CDR3 nucleotides read TGTGCCAGCAGCTTAGGACTAGCGGGGGAAGGTGAGCAGTTCTTC. Translation: CASSLGLAGEGEQFF. V is TRBV7-2 and J is TRBJ2-1; 12 bases line up with TRBD2. Looked up from germline, CDR1 is SGHTA and CDR2 is FQGNSA. The CDR3 is 15 residues long. Losses at the gene ends were 1 base for V and 9 bases for J; bases not matched to a gene: 4.

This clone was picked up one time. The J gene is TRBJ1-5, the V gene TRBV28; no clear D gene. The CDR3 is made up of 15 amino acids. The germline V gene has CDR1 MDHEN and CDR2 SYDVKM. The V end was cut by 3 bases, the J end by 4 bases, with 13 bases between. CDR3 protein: CASSFGVKGNQPQHF. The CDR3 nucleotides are TGTGCCAGCAGTTTCGGGGTTAAGGGTAATCAGCCCCAGCATTTT. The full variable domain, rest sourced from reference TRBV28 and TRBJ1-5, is DVKVTQSSRYLVKRTGEKVFLECVQDMDHENMFWYRQDPGLGLRLIYFSYDVKMKEKGDIPEGYSVSREKKERFSLILESASTNQTSMYLCASSFGVKGNQPQHFGDGTRLSIL.

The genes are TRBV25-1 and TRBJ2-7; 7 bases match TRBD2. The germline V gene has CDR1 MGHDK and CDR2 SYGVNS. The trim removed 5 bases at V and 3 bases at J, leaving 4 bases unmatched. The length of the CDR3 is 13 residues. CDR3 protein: CASSTTGGYEQYF. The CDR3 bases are TGTGCCAGCAGTACCACGGGGGGCTACGAGCAGTACTTC.

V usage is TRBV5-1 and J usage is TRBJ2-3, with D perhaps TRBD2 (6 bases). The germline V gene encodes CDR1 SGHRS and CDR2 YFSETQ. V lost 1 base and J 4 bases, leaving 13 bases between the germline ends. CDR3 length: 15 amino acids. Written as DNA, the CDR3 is TGCGCCAGCAGCTTGTCCGGGGGTGGGGCAGATACGCAGTATTTT. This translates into CASSLSGGGADTQYF.

CDR3 bases: TGTGCCAGCAGCCAAAGGGCGGGGAGCTCCTACAATGAGCAGTTCTTC. Encoded protein: CASSQRAGSSYNEQFF. J is TRBJ2-1 and V is TRBV14, with D perhaps matching TRBD2 (6 bases). Germline CDR1 and CDR2: SGHDN and FVKESK. This CDR3 comprises 16 residues. Trimming shortened V by 2 bases and J by 0 bases, and 11 bases separated the two germline ends.

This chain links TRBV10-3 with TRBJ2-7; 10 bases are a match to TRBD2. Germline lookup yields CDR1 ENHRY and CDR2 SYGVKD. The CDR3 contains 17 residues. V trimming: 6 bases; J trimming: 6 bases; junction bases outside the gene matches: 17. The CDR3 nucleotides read TGTGCCATCAGCTTAACCGGAAAGAGCGGGGGGGCCGGCGAGCAGTACTTC. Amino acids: CAISLTGKSGGAGEQYF.

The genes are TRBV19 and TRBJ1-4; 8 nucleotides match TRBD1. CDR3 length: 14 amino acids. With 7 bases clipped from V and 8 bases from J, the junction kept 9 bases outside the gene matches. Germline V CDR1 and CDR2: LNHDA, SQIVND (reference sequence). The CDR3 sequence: CASTLRGRGEKLFF. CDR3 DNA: TGTGCCAGTACGCTCAGGGGGCGCGGGGAAAAACTGTTTTTT. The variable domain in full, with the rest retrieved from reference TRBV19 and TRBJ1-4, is DGGITQSPKYLFRKEGQNVTLSCEQNLNHDAMYWYRQDPGQGLRLIYYSQIVNDFQKGDIAEGYSVSREKKESFPLTVTSAQKNPTAFYLCASTLRGRGEKLFFGSGTQLSVL.

The CDR3 DNA is TGTGCCATCAGGGTCACGCCGGGCACTGAAGCTTTCTTT. It yields the protein CAIRVTPGTEAFF. The V and J genes are TRBV10-3 and TRBJ1-1; no definite D call. The CDR3 contains 13 residues. V was cut by 6 bases and J by 4 bases, with 12 bases left in between. Germline V gene sequence: CDR1 ENHRY, CDR2 SYGVKD.

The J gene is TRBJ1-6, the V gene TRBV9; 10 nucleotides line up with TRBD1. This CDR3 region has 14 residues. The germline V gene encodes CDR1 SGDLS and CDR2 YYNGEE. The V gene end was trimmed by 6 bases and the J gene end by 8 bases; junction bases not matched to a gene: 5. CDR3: CASTTDRGDSPLHF. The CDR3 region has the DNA TGTGCCAGCACCACGGACAGGGGGGATTCACCCCTCCACTTT.

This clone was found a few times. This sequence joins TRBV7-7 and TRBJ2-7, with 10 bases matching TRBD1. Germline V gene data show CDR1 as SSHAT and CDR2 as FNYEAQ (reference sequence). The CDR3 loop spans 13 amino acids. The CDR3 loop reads CAVAGTGASEQYF. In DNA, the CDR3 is TGTGCTGTAGCCGGGACAGGGGCGAGCGAGCAGTACTTC. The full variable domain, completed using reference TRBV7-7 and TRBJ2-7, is GAGVSQSPRYKVTKRGQDVTLRCDPISSHATLYWYQQALGQGPEFLTYFNYEAQPDKSGLPSDRFSAERPEGSISTLTIQRTEQRDSAMYRCAVAGTGASEQYFGPGTRLTVT.

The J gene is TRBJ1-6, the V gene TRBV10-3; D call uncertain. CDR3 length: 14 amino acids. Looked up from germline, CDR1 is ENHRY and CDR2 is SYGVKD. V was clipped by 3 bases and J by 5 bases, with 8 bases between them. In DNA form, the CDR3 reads TGTGCCATCAGTGAATCGGGGAATAATTCACCCCTCCACTTT. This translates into CAISESGNNSPLHF.

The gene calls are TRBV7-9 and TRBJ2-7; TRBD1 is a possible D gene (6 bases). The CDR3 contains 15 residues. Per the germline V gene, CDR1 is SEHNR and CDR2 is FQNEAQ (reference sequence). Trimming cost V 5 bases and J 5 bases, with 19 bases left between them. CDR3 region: CASSPTEQGGHEQYF. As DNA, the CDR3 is TGTGCCAGCAGCCCTACCGAACAGGGCGGCCACGAGCAGTACTTC. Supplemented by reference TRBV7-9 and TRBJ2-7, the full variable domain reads DTGVSQNPRHKITKRGQNVTFRCDPISEHNRLYWYRQTLGQGPEFLTYFQNEAQLEKSRLLSDRFSAERPKGSFSTLEIQRTEQGDSAMYLCASSPTEQGGHEQYFGPGTRLTVT.

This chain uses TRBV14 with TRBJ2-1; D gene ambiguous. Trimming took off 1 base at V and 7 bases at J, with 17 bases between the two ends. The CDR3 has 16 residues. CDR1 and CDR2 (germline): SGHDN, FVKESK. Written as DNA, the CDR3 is TGTGCCAGCAGCCAAGTTTTGCCGAGCAATTCGAATGAGCAGTTCTTC. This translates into CASSQVLPSNSNEQFF.